This T cell receptor (beta chain) was sequenced for a study of blood T cell repertoires in COVID-19. The V end was cut by 6 bases, the J end by 6 bases, with 15 bases between. CDR3 length: 14 residues. The germline V gene encodes CDR1 LNHDA and CDR2 SQIVND (reference sequence). Generated by immunoSEQ multiplex PCR, the TCRdb table keeps only in-frame clones and is missing some. The repertoire has 450,000 to 500,000 clones, about nine tenths of them found once; the top ten carry 0.7%. The chain carries TRBV19 and TRBJ1-5; D unresolved. Sequencing used PBMCs or T cells enriched from blood (not recorded which). This TCR was recovered from a woman in her late teens or twenties who had recovered from COVID-19. The CDR3, as DNA: TGTGCCAGTAGGGCGCCCCCTGGGCTTCAGCCCCAGCATTTT. It translates to CASRAPPGLQPQHF.